This TCR beta chain was sequenced in a study of T cell changes during pregnancy in multiple sclerosis. With V trimmed by 3 bases and J by 2 bases, 10 bases remained unmatched. This CDR3 is 17 amino acids long. The germline CDR1 and CDR2 sequences are SGHTA and FQGNSA. Sequencing used immunoSEQ multiplex PCR; TCRdb keeps in-frame clones, though not all of them. This repertoire shows just over 30,000 clones, about 91% found once; its top ten account for about 5.8%. V and J are TRBV7-2 and TRBJ2-3, with TRBD1 matching over 8 bases. This TCR was sampled from a female donor with multiple sclerosis, enrolled in a pregnancy study. The sample consisted of CD8+ T cells from peripheral blood mononuclear cells, taken in the second trimester of pregnancy. The CDR3 sequence: CASSFPEDRVVTDTQYF. The DNA of the CDR3 is TGTGCCAGCAGCTTCCCCGAGGACAGGGTTGTCACAGATACGCAGTATTTT.